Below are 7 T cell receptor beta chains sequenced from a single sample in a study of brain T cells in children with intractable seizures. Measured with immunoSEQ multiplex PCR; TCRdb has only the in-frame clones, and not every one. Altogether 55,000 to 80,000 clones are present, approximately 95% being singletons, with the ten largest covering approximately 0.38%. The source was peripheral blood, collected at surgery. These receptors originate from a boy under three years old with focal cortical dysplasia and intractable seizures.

As DNA, the CDR3 is TGTGCCAGCAGCCGAGACAGGGTCGGGACTAGCGGGGGGGCCTTTGAGCAGTTCTTC. Amino acid sequence: CASSRDRVGTSGGAFEQFF. The chain employs TRBV7-8 and TRBJ2-1; 16 bases agree with TRBD2. The CDR3 runs to 19 residues. Looked up from germline, CDR1 is SGHVS and CDR2 is FQNEAQ. Germline trimming cut 5 bases from V and 9 bases from J; bases unmatched to any gene: 16.

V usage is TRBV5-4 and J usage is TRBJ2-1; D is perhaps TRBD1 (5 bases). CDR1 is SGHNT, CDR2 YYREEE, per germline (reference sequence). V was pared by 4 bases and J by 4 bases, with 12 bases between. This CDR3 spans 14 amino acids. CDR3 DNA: TGTGCCAGCAGCAAGCTGACAGAATACAATGAGCAGTTCTTC. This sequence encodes CASSKLTEYNEQFF.

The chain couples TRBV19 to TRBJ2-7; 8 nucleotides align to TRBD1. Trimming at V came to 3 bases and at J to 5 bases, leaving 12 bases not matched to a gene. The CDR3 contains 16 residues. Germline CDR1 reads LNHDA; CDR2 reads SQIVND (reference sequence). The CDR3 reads CASSISGVRTGNEQYF. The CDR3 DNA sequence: TGTGCCAGTAGTATCTCAGGAGTTCGGACAGGGAACGAGCAGTACTTC. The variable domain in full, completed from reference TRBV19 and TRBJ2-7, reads DGGITQSPKYLFRKEGQNVTLSCEQNLNHDAMYWYRQDPGQGLRLIYYSQIVNDFQKGDIAEGYSVSREKKESFPLTVTSAQKNPTAFYLCASSISGVRTGNEQYFGPGTRLTVT.

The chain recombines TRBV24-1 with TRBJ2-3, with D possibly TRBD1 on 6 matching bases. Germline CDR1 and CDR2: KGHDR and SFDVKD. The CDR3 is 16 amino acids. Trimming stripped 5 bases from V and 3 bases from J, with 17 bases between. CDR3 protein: CATSGNRVGWTDTQYF. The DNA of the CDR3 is TGTGCCACCAGTGGGAACAGGGTGGGGTGGACAGATACGCAGTATTTT.

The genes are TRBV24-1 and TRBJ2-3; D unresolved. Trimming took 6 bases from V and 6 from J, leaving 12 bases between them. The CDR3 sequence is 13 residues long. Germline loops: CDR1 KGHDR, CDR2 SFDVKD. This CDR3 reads CATSNRWVDTQYF. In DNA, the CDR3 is TGTGCCACCAGTAATCGCTGGGTGGATACGCAGTATTTT.

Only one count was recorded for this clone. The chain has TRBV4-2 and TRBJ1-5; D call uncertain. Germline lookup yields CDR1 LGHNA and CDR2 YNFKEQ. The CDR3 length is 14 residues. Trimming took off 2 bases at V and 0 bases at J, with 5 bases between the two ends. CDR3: CASSQFVSNQPQHF. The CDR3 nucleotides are TGTGCCAGCAGCCAATTCGTTAGCAATCAGCCCCAGCATTTT.

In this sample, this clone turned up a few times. CDR3 residues: CASSGDRGVYEQYF. The CDR3 region has the DNA TGTGCCAGCAGTGGGGACAGGGGAGTCTACGAGCAGTACTTC. The chain uses TRBV25-1 and TRBJ2-7, with TRBD1 matching 10 bases. The CDR3 covers 14 residues. The V and J ends lost 4 bases and 3 bases, in that order; junction bases with no gene match: 3. Germline V CDR1 and CDR2: MGHDK, SYGVNS.